The following is a T cell receptor beta chain sequence with its context. The entry originates in a study of blood T cell repertoires in COVID-19. Study in general: Spain, Italy and the United States supplied samples that represented acute and convalescent COVID-19. T cells, B-cell-depleted T cells, or PBMCs supplied cDNA or gDNA.

This CDR3 region has 20 residues. V was pared by 0 bases and J by 0 bases, with 18 bases between. Germline assignment: CDR1 MGHRA and CDR2 YSYEKL. In the source study's methods: The assay estimated nucleated cells by amplifying reference gene primers. Here immunoSEQ multiplex PCR was the method, and the copy in TCRdb shows in-frame clones only, minus some. The DNA gave D and trimming, while V, J and clone size come from that table. The sample has about 220,000 clones; roughly 75% are singletons. The rearrangement links TRBV4-1 to TRBJ2-6, with D possibly being TRBD2 (6 bases). This receptor was obtained from a woman in her 70s with acute or convalescent COVID-19. The sequencing sample was made of peripheral blood. CDR3 protein: CASSQDESKRVNSGANVLTF. DNA for the CDR3: TGCGCCAGCAGCCAAGATGAAAGTAAGCGGGTGAACTCTGGGGCCAACGTCCTGACTTTC.